These 2 T cell receptor beta chains share one sample of origin, sequenced in a study of T cells after yellow fever vaccination. In TCRdb, the 5' RACE reads were re-called with MiXCR into one record per CDR3 protein. This sample has about 320,000 distinct CDR3 sequences, with over 3.5% found just once. This specimen was PBMCs, taken 15 days after the yellow fever booster vaccination. Receptors were obtained from a man younger than 30 who received the YFV17D yellow fever vaccine.

In its sample, this clonotype was seen a few times. This chain links TRBV2 with TRBJ2-7; D unresolved. CDR3 length: 13 amino acids. V lost 8 bases and J lost 7, with 18 bases in between. CDR1 is SNHLY and CDR2 is FYNNEI in the germline V gene. CDR3 in amino acids: CASHLSAWGEQYF. DNA for the CDR3: TGTGCCAGCCACCTTTCGGCCTGGGGTGAGCAGTACTTC. Filled out from reference TRBV2 and TRBJ2-7, the complete variable domain reads EPEVTQTPSHQVTQMGQEVILRCVPISNHLYFYWYRQILGQKVEFLVSFYNNEISEKSEIFDDQFSVERPDGSNFTLKIRSTKLEDSAMYFCASHLSAWGEQYFGPGTRLTVT.

This clonotype was observed many times. The chain employs TRBV20-1 and TRBJ1-1, with D maybe TRBD1 (5 bases). Looked up from germline, CDR1 is DFQATT and CDR2 is SNEGSKA (reference sequence). The CDR3 contains 13 residues. The V and J ends lost 2 bases and 4 bases respectively, with 11 bases between them. The CDR3 spells CSARRVGVTEAFF. In nucleotides, the CDR3 is TGCAGTGCTAGAAGGGTAGGGGTCACTGAAGCTTTCTTT.